This TCR beta chain was recorded in a study of blood T cells in healthy people across ages. This clonotype was detected only once. Its antigen remains unidentified. Points from the study as a whole: Conclusively comparing naive with antigen-experienced cells was impossible with unsorted PBMCs.

Drawing of peripheral blood yielded 8.5 to 10 milliliters from each donor. Germline V gene data show CDR1 as SQVTM and CDR2 as ANQGSEA. The CDR3 sequence is 17 residues long. Trimming cost V 1 base and J 0 bases, with 16 bases left between them. Together with a sample-barcoded 5' primer, a J-beta primer mix was included in a second PCR lasting roughly 6 to 12 cycles. TCRdb reanalysed the 5' RACE reads using MiXCR and keeps one entry per CDR3 protein. The sample carries 600,000 to 850,000 distinct CDR3 sequences, about 40% recorded once. The sample comprised blood. The chain links TRBV29-1 to TRBJ2-1, with D possibly TRBD2 on 6 matching bases. The origin of this receptor is a woman in her sixties or seventies in good health. CDR3 DNA: TGCAGCGTTGAAGGACCAAGCGGGCCTCACTCCTACAATGAGCAGTTCTTC. The encoded protein is CSVEGPSGPHSYNEQFF.